One sample yielded the 17 T cell receptor beta chains listed below, sequenced in a study of T-cell reconstitution after alpha-beta-depleted transplantation in children. A TCRbeta library incorporating unique molecular identifiers was prepared. A single record per CDR3 protein comes from TCRdb applying MiXCR to the PCR reads. Of 360,000 or so distinct CDR3 sequences in the sample, roughly 21% were seen once. Sequenced material: PBMCs from the stem cell graft donor, taken from the stem cell graft. The source of these receptors is a human donor who donated a stem cell graft to a child with acute myeloid leukemia.

This clonotype has only a few counts. The chain uses TRBV6-6 and TRBJ2-1, with unresolved D. The ends were cut back, 0 bases at V and 7 bases at J, with 7 bases in the middle. CDR3 length: 13 residues. Looked up from germline, CDR1 is MNHNY and CDR2 is SVGAGI (reference sequence). CDR3 loop: CASSYSRTNEQFF. For the CDR3, the DNA is TGTGCCAGCAGTTACTCGAGAACGAATGAGCAGTTCTTC.

This clonotype was found a few times. V is TRBV5-1 and J is TRBJ2-3; D is undetermined. Trimming took 0 bases from V and 0 from J, leaving 8 bases between them. The germline CDR1 and CDR2 sequences are SGHRS and YFSETQ. The CDR3 consists of 15 residues. The chain's CDR3 is CASSLEAHSTDTQYF. The CDR3 nucleotides read TGCGCCAGCAGCTTGGAGGCCCACAGCACAGATACGCAGTATTTT.

This clonotype was detected many times. This chain uses TRBV10-3 with TRBJ2-7; the match to TRBD2 covers 10 bases. V trimming: 6 bases; J trimming: 5 bases; junction bases outside the gene matches: 7. Germline-derived CDR1 and CDR2 are ENHRY and SYGVKD. The CDR3 sequence is 14 residues long. Written as DNA, the CDR3 is TGTGCCATCAGAGCCCCTAGCGGGAGTGACGAGCAGTACTTC. It yields the protein CAIRAPSGSDEQYF.

On this clonotype: Germline is not matched at one junction end, which may reflect a read error. The chain has TRBV20-1 and TRBJ2-4; tentatively, D is TRBD2 (6 bases). Germline V lookup: CDR1 DFQATT, CDR2 SNEGSKA (reference sequence). This CDR3 has 15 amino acids. CDR3 protein: CSAREVAGSQNNQYF. CDR3 coding DNA: TGCAGTGCTAGAGAGGTGGCGGGAAGTCAAAACAATCAGTACTTC.

The rearrangement links TRBV9 to TRBJ2-7, with TRBD2 matching over 13 bases. The length of the CDR3 is 15 residues. V lost 2 bases and J lost 6; bases outside the gene matches: 5. CDR1 and CDR2 (germline): SGDLS, YYNGEE. For the CDR3, the DNA is TGTGCCAGCAGCGTCGGACTAGCGGGAGAAGGCGAGCAGTACTTC. Protein sequence: CASSVGLAGEGEQYF.

This clonotype came up a few times. The chain employs TRBV5-1 and TRBJ1-3; D is ambiguous. V lost 1 base to trimming and J lost 1 base, with 6 bases between them. Germline CDR1 SGHRS, CDR2 YFSETQ. The CDR3 runs to 14 residues. The CDR3 is CASSLTVSGNTIYF. In DNA form, the CDR3 reads TGCGCCAGCAGCTTGACGGTTTCTGGAAACACCATATATTTT.

This clonotype has at least ten counts. CDR3 residues: CSARPSAGNQPQHF. In DNA, the CDR3 is TGCAGTGCTAGGCCCTCGGCCGGCAATCAGCCCCAGCATTTT. The rearrangement joins TRBV20-1 to TRBJ1-5; no firm D call. The CDR3 has 14 amino acids. Germline CDR1 reads DFQATT; CDR2 reads SNEGSKA (reference sequence). V was clipped by 3 bases and J by 2 bases, with 11 bases between them.

This clonotype appeared many times. The V and J genes are TRBV28 and TRBJ1-5; perhaps TRBD1 as D (5 bases). Trimming shortened V by 7 bases and J by 7 bases, and 14 bases separated the two germline ends. The CDR3 consists of 13 residues. In germline, CDR1 is MDHEN, CDR2 SYDVKM. CDR3 protein: CASNIRGDQPQHF. The CDR3, as DNA: TGTGCCAGCAATATCCGGGGGGACCAGCCCCAGCATTTT. The full variable domain, with the rest looked up from reference TRBV28 and TRBJ1-5, is DVKVTQSSRYLVKRTGEKVFLECVQDMDHENMFWYRQDPGLGLRLIYFSYDVKMKEKGDIPEGYSVSREKKERFSLILESASTNQTSMYLCASNIRGDQPQHFGDGTRLSIL.

This clonotype occurred many times. J is TRBJ2-1 and V is TRBV24-1; 13 nucleotides agree with TRBD2. CDR1 and CDR2 (germline): KGHDR, SFDVKD. This CDR3 contains 15 residues. The V segment lost 7 bases and the J segment 8 bases; nucleotides outside the gene matches: 7. In DNA form, the CDR3 reads TGTGCCACCAGCAGGACTAGCGGGAGAGGGCATGAGCAGTTCTTC. Encoded protein: CATSRTSGRGHEQFF.

In its sample, this clonotype was seen a few times. The chain combines TRBV7-3 with TRBJ2-6; D possibly corresponds to TRBD2 (6 bases). The CDR3 runs to 15 residues. Between the trimmed V and J ends, which lost 4 bases and 4 bases, there was a span of 11 bases. Germline CDR1 reads SGHTA; CDR2 reads FQGTGA. CDR3 protein: CASSWREAGANVLTF. Here the CDR3 DNA reads TGTGCCAGCAGCTGGAGGGAGGCCGGGGCCAACGTCCTGACTTTC.

This clonotype was seen repeatedly, ten times or more. V usage is TRBV7-2 and J usage is TRBJ2-1, with TRBD2 identical over 12 bases. There are 15 residues in the CDR3. Trimming took 3 bases from V and 9 from J; bases not matched to a gene: 6. The germline gives CDR1 SGHTA, CDR2 FQGNSA. CDR3 bases: TGTGCCAGCAGCTTGACTAGCGGGAGAATCGGTGAGCAGTTCTTC. Translating gives CASSLTSGRIGEQFF.

This chain connects TRBV12-3 or TRBV12-4 to TRBJ2-7, with D unresolved. This CDR3 is built from 14 residues. V lost 3 bases, J lost 0 bases, and 9 bases lay in between. The CDR3 spells CASSFEASSYEQYF. The CDR3 DNA sequence: TGTGCCAGCAGTTTTGAGGCCTCCTCCTACGAGCAGTACTTC.

The J gene is TRBJ2-1, the V gene TRBV5-1; 9 positions agree with TRBD1. V lost 6 bases, J lost 7 bases, and 8 bases stayed unmatched. CDR3 length: 14 residues. The germline V gene has CDR1 SGHRS and CDR2 YFSETQ. The CDR3 loop reads CASTDTGGYNEQFF. CDR3 nucleotide sequence: TGCGCCAGCACCGATACAGGGGGCTATAATGAGCAGTTCTTC.

This clonotype appeared many times. The gene calls are TRBV6-1 and TRBJ1-3; perhaps TRBD1 as D (5 bases). CDR1 and CDR2 from the germline V gene are MNHNS and SASEGT. CDR3 length equals 14 residues. Trimming took off 6 bases at V and 2 bases at J, with 11 bases between the two ends. In nucleotides, the CDR3 is TGTGCCAGCAGCATGGGGGAAGCTGGAAACACCATATATTTT. Its translation: CASSMGEAGNTIYF.

This chain uses TRBV28 with TRBJ2-1; possible D gene TRBD1, 6 bases. V was trimmed by 1 base and J by 0 bases, leaving 10 bases between them. CDR1 is MDHEN, CDR2 SYDVKM, per germline. This CDR3 has 16 amino acids. CDR3 loop: CASSLSLRGSYNEQFF. CDR3 in DNA: TGTGCCAGCAGTTTATCCCTCAGGGGCTCCTACAATGAGCAGTTCTTC.

This clonotype was seen many times. V gene TRBV20-1 combines with J gene TRBJ2-5; 12 nucleotides agree with TRBD2. This CDR3 is 14 amino acids long. V lost 2 bases to trimming and J lost 5 bases; unmatched junction nucleotides: 3. Germline loops: CDR1 DFQATT, CDR2 SNEGSKA (reference sequence). For the CDR3, the DNA is TGCAGTGCTAGACTAGCGGGAGGGAGGGAGACCCAGTACTTC. Protein product: CSARLAGGRETQYF.

In this sample, this clonotype turned up a few times. The CDR3 DNA reads TGTGCCAGCGCTGGGAGGGGCTTCAACTATGGCTACACCTTC. It is translated as CASAGRGFNYGYTF. The chain couples TRBV27 to TRBJ1-2; D perhaps matches TRBD1 (5 bases). This CDR3 spans 14 amino acids. CDR1 and CDR2 (germline): MNHEY, SMNVEV (reference sequence). V lost 8 bases and J 2 bases, leaving 15 bases between the germline ends.